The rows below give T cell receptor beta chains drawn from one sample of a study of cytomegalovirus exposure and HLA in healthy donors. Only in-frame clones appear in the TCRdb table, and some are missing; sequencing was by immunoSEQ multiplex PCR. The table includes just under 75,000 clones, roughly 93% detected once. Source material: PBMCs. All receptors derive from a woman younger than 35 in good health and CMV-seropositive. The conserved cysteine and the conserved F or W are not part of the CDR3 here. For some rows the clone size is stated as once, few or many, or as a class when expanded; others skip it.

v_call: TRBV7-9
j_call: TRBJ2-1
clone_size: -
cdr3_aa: ASSFGGTSGLSSYNEQF

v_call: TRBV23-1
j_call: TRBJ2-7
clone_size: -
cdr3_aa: AECGYQGKHYEQY

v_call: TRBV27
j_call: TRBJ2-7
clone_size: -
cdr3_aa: ASSLQRSPPYEQY

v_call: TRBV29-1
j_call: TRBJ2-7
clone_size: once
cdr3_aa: SVVWASSAYEQY

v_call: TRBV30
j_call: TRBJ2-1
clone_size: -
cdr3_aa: AGESGQGLNEQF

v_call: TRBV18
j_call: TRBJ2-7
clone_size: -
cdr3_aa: ASSPYPVVGEQY

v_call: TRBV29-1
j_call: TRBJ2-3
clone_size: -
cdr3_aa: SVELGGGALRTDTQY

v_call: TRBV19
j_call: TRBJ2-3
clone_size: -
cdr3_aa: ASAGTSGRDTQY

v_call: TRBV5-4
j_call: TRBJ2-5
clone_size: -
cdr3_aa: ASSQYQETQY

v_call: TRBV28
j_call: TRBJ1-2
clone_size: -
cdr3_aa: ASTPSRQGRGGYT

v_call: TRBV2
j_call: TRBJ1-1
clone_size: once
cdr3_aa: ASLFGIQNTEAF

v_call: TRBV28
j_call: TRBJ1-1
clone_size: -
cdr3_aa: ATITENTEAF

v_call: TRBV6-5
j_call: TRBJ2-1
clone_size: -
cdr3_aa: ASSPDSGEYNEQF

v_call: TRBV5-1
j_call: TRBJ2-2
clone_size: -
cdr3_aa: ASSLSTGRAGELF

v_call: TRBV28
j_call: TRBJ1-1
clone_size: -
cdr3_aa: ASSRTGNTEAF

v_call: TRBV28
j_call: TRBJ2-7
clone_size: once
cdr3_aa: ASSFNADSYEQY

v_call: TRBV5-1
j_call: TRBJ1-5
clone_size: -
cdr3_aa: ASSLAGTGTQPQH

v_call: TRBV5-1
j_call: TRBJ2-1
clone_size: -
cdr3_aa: ASSPGLAGFNEQF

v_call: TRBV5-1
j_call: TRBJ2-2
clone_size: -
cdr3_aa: ASHRVTGELF

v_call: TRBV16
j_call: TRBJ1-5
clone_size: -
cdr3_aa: ASSQSIGEYSNQPQH